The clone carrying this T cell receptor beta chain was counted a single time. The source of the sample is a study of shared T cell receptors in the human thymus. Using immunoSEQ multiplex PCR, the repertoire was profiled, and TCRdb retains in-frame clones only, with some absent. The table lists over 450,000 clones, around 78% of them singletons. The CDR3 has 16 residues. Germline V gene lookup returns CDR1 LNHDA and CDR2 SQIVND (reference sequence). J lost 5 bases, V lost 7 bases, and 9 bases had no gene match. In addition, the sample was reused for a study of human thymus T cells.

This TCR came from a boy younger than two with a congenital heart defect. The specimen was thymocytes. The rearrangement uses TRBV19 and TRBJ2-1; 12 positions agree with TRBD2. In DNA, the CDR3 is TGTGCCAGTACGGATCGACTAGCGGGAGAGAACAATGAGCAGTTCTTC. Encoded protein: CASTDRLAGENNEQFF.